Listed below are T cell receptor beta chains from one sample, sequenced in a study of blood T cell repertoires in COVID-19. Clones were sequenced by immunoSEQ multiplex PCR, and TCRdb holds only the in-frame ones, with some missing. The sample yields over 100,000 clones, 65% to 90% seen once. Sequences were obtained from peripheral blood. These receptors all come from a woman aged 55 to 70 with active or convalescent COVID-19. Both conserved end residues are part of each CDR3. A D gene is named only where the DNA matches it firmly. Size is omitted from some rows. Given values are once, few, many or a class for expanded clones.

CDR3 DNA	CDR3 protein	clone size	J gene	V gene	D gene
TGTGCCAGCAGTTACGCGGGAGGCACAGATACGCAGTATTTT	CASSYAGGTDTQYF	-	TRBJ2-3	TRBV6-2/TRBV6-3	TRBD2
TGTGCCAGCAGCCAAAAGGGGGTCAATCAGCCCCAGCATTTT	CASSQKGVNQPQHF	many	TRBJ1-5	TRBV3-1/TRBV3-2	-
TGTGCCAGCATCCCTTTAGGGCAGGGAAACACCGGGGAGCTGTTTTTT	CASIPLGQGNTGELFF	once	TRBJ2-2	TRBV28	-
TGCGCCAGCAGCCAAGATGGCCACACAGATACGCAGTATTTT	CASSQDGHTDTQYF	-	TRBJ2-3	TRBV4-3	-
TGTGCCAGCAGCAACCCGACTGGCGGGGGGTCTATCACCGGGGAGCTGTTTTTT	CASSNPTGGGSITGELFF	-	TRBJ2-2	TRBV7-7	TRBD2
TGTGCCAGCAGCGTGGGCGGGACGGGAGATACGCAGTATTTT	CASSVGGTGDTQYF	-	TRBJ2-3	TRBV9	-
TGTGCCAGCGGGACAGCAAACTATGGCTACACCTTC	CASGTANYGYTF	-	TRBJ1-2	TRBV28	TRBD1
TGCAGTGCTAGTGCCGGGACTAGCGGCAACAATGAGCAGTTCTTC	CSASAGTSGNNEQFF	-	TRBJ2-1	TRBV20-1	TRBD2
TGTGCCAGCAGTAGAATCTCTAGCGGGAGGGGTGAGACCCAGTACTTC	CASSRISSGRGETQYF	-	TRBJ2-5	TRBV2	TRBD2
TGTGCCAGCAGTTACTCTTTCGGACAGATTTCCTACGAGCAGTACTTC	CASSYSFGQISYEQYF	-	TRBJ2-7	TRBV6-5	-
TGTGCCAGTAGACCCCGGGGTAGCGGGGCCTCAGATACGCAGTATTTT	CASRPRGSGASDTQYF	many	TRBJ2-3	TRBV19	TRBD2
TGTGCCATCAGCTGGACAGGGAGCACAGATACGCAGTATTTT	CAISWTGSTDTQYF	-	TRBJ2-3	TRBV10-3	TRBD1
TGTGCCAGCAGCCCCCAGGCCACCAAAAACATTCAGTACTTC	CASSPQATKNIQYF	-	TRBJ2-4	TRBV4-2	-
TGTGCCAGCAGTGCGGGAGGGTGGCCTTTCTTT	CASSAGGWPFF	-	TRBJ1-1	TRBV25-1	-
TGTGCCAGCAGTTTGGGACAGGGTCTGAACACTGAAGCTTTCTTT	CASSLGQGLNTEAFF	-	TRBJ1-1	TRBV28	TRBD1
TGTGCCAGCAGTTTAACGTCCCAGGGACTAGCGGGAGGAGGTTTCCATCCGCAGTATTTT	CASSLTSQGLAGGGFHPQYF	-	TRBJ2-3	TRBV27	TRBD2
TGTGCCAGTAGTAGGGGACTAGCGGTCTACAATGAGCAGTTCTTC	CASSRGLAVYNEQFF	-	TRBJ2-1	TRBV19	TRBD2
TGCAGCACGGACAGGGTCGGCTACACCTTC	CSTDRVGYTF	-	TRBJ1-2	TRBV29-1	TRBD1
TGCGCCAGCAGCTTGGGTCAATCGGGGTCTGAAGCTTTCTTT	CASSLGQSGSEAFF	-	TRBJ1-1	TRBV5-1	-
TGCAGCGTAAGCCTCGGGGGGGGTGGCACTGAAGCTTTCTTT	CSVSLGGGGTEAFF	-	TRBJ1-1	TRBV29-1	-